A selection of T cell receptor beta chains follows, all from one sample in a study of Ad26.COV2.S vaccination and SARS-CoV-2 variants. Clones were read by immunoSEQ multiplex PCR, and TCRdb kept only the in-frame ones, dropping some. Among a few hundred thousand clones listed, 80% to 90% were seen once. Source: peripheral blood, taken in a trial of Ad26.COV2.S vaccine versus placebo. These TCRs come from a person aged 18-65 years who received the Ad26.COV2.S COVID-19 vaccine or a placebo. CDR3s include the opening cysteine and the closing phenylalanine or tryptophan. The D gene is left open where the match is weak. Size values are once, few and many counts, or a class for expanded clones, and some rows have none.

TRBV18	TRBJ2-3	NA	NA	CASSPILRTRGTSTDTQYF	TGTGCCAGCTCACCGATTCTCAGGACTAGGGGGACCTCCACAGATACGCAGTATTTT
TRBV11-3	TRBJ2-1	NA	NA	CASSLGRTEGDEQFF	TGTGCCAGCAGCTTAGGTAGGACAGAGGGGGATGAGCAGTTCTTC
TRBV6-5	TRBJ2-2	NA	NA	CASSPRYGELFF	TGTGCCAGCAGTCCTAGGTACGGGGAGCTGTTTTTT
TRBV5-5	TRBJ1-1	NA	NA	CASSLGWYTEAFF	TGTGCCAGCAGCTTGGGATGGTACACTGAAGCTTTCTTT
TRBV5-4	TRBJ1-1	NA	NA	CASSLYRAITEAFF	TGTGCCAGCAGCTTGTACAGGGCGATCACTGAAGCTTTCTTT
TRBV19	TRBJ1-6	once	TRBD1	CASSLRDSSYNSPLHF	TGTGCCAGTAGTCTCCGGGACAGCTCCTATAATTCACCCCTCCACTTT
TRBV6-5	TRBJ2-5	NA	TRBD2	CASSPREGETQYF	TGTGCCAGCAGTCCCAGGGAGGGAGAGACCCAGTACTTC
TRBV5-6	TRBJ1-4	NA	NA	CASSFWLTTNEKLFF	TGTGCCAGCAGCTTCTGGTTAACAACTAATGAAAAACTGTTTTTT
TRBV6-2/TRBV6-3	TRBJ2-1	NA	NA	CASSATRYNEQFF	TGTGCCAGCAGCGCGACCAGATACAATGAGCAGTTCTTC
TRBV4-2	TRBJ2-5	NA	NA	CASSQDRAVQETQYF	TGTGCCAGCAGCCAAGACAGGGCGGTGCAAGAGACCCAGTACTTC
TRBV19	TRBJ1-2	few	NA	CASSSGQLVTF	TGTGCCAGTAGTTCGGGACAATTAGTCACCTTC
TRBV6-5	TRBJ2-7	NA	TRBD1	CASRQGRYEQYF	TGTGCCAGCAGACAGGGGCGCTACGAGCAGTACTTC
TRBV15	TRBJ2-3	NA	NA	CATSTFTGKGTDTQYF	TGTGCCACCAGCACCTTCACAGGGAAGGGCACAGATACGCAGTATTTT
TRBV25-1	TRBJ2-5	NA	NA	CASSGGYSDEEETQYF	TGTGCCAGCAGTGGGGGGTATAGCGATGAGGAAGAGACCCAGTACTTC
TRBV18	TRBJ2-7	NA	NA	CASSPLPLLSSYEQYF	TGTGCCAGCTCACCACTCCCTCTTTTGAGCTCCTACGAGCAGTACTTC
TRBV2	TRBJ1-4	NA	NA	CASNQGRGEKLFF	TGTGCCAGCAATCAGGGGAGGGGTGAAAAACTGTTTTTT
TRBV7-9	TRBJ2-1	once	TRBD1	CASSLGTGVNEQFF	TGTGCCAGCAGCTTGGGGACAGGGGTCAATGAGCAGTTCTTC
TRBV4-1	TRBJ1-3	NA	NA	CASSQVGVGLGNTIYF	TGCGCCAGCAGCCAAGTAGGAGTCGGGCTTGGAAACACCATATATTTT
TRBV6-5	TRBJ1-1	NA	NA	CASSPPAKGNTEAFF	TGTGCCAGCAGTCCGCCGGCGAAGGGGAACACTGAAGCTTTCTTT
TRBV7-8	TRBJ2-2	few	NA	CASSLREVTGELFF	TGTGCCAGCAGCTTAAGGGAGGTCACCGGGGAGCTGTTTTTT
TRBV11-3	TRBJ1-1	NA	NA	CASSLARMNTEAFF	TGTGCCAGCAGCTTGGCCAGAATGAACACTGAAGCTTTCTTT
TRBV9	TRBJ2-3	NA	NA	CASSVTGDADTQYF	TGTGCCAGCAGCGTAACGGGGGACGCAGATACGCAGTATTTT
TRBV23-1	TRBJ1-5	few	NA	CASSQSSGKAQPQHF	TGCGCCAGCAGTCAATCGTCAGGGAAAGCCCAGCCCCAGCATTTT
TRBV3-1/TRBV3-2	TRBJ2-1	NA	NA	CASGRVAQEQFF	TGTGCCAGCGGCCGCGTGGCTCAGGAGCAGTTCTTC
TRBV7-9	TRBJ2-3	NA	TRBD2	CASSWSGGVDTQYF	TGTGCCAGCAGCTGGAGCGGGGGTGTTGATACGCAGTATTTT
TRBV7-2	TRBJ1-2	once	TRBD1	CASSRTGVTGYTF	TGTGCCAGCAGCCGCACAGGGGTTACTGGCTACACCTTC
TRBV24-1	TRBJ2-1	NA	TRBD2	CATSDSKGLAGGLREQFF	TGTGCCACCAGTGACTCGAAGGGCCTAGCGGGAGGGCTGAGGGAGCAGTTCTTC
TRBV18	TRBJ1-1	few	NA	CASSPVRNTEAFF	TGTGCCAGCTCACCAGTTAGGAACACTGAAGCTTTCTTT
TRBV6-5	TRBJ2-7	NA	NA	CASSYRASRYEQYF	TGTGCCAGCAGTTACCGGGCAAGTCGATACGAGCAGTACTTC
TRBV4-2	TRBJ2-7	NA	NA	CASSQGSGRNYEQYF	TGTGCCAGCAGCCAAGGGTCTGGCAGAAACTACGAGCAGTACTTC
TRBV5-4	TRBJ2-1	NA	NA	CASSLVGGDEQNEQFF	TGTGCCAGCAGCTTGGTTGGGGGAGATGAACAGAATGAGCAGTTCTTC
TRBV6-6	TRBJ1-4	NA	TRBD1	CASGDRGSEKLFF	TGTGCCAGCGGAGACAGGGGAAGTGAAAAACTGTTTTTT
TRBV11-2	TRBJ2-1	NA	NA	CASSLALDPNEQFF	TGTGCCAGCAGCTTAGCGTTGGACCCCAATGAGCAGTTCTTC
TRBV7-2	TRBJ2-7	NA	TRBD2	CASSDRGGQSYEQYF	TGTGCCAGCAGCGACCGGGGGGGCCAGTCCTACGAGCAGTACTTC
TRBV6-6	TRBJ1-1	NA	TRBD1	CASSTSQGAGTEAFF	TGTGCCAGCAGTACTTCACAGGGGGCGGGCACTGAAGCTTTCTTT
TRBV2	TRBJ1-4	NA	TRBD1	CAKQGRANEKLFF	TGTGCCAAACAGGGGAGGGCTAATGAAAAACTGTTTTTT
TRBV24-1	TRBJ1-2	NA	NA	CATSDLRERHGYTF	TGTGCCACCAGTGATTTGAGGGAGCGACATGGCTACACCTTC
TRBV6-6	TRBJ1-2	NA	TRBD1	CASSYLTGDYGYTF	TGTGCCAGCAGTTACTTGACAGGGGACTATGGCTACACCTTC
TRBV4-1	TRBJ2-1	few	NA	CASSQVPGAYRMDEQFF	TGCGCCAGCAGCCAAGTTCCAGGAGCCTACCGGATGGATGAGCAGTTCTTC
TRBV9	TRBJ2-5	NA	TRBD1	CASSVTGGRSTQETQYF	TGTGCCAGCAGCGTAACAGGGGGGCGATCCACTCAAGAGACCCAGTACTTC
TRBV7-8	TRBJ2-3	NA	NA	CASSPSFPDSVSITDTQYF	TGTGCCAGCAGCCCGAGCTTCCCGGACAGCGTATCTATTACAGATACGCAGTATTTT
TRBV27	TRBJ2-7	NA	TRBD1	CASSLRQGSYEQYF	TGTGCCAGCAGTCTAAGACAGGGCTCCTACGAGCAGTACTTC
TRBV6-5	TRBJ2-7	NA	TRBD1	CASSYGQVSYEQYF	TGTGCCAGCAGCTATGGACAGGTCTCCTACGAGCAGTACTTC
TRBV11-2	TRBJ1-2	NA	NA	CASSLEYRGYGYTF	TGTGCCAGCAGCTTAGAGTATAGAGGATACGGCTACACCTTC
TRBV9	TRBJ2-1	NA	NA	CARTGGAGYFGNEQFF	TGTGCCCGCACAGGGGGGGCGGGCTACTTCGGCAATGAGCAGTTCTTC
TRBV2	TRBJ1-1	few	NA	CASTREGKTEAFF	TGTGCCAGCACGAGGGAAGGGAAGACTGAAGCTTTCTTT
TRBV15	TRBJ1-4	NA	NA	CATSRTSGATNEKLFF	TGTGCCACCAGCAGAACCTCAGGGGCTACTAATGAAAAACTGTTTTTT
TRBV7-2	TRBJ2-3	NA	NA	CASSFYTDTQYF	TGTGCCAGCAGCTTTTACACAGATACGCAGTATTTT